The next 5 T cell receptor beta chains were all read from a single sample in a study of early T cells in non-severe SARS-CoV-2 infection. TCRdb processed the 5' RACE reads anew with MiXCR; each CDR3 protein has one entry. The table records over 55,000 distinct CDR3 sequences, 9.5% to 15% of them present only once. This sample comprised whole blood, obtained at baseline. The receptors were gathered from an adult who was a healthcare worker with PCR-confirmed SARS-CoV-2 infection or an uninfected control (not recorded which).

This clonotype was observed a few times. The chain is built from TRBV4-3 and TRBJ1-1; a possible D gene is TRBD1 (5 bases). Trimming left V 0 bases short and J 7 bases short, with 12 bases between. CDR3 length: 14 residues. Germline V lookup: CDR1 LGHNA, CDR2 YSLEER. Here the CDR3 DNA reads TGCGCCAGCAGCCAAGAGTGGGGGAGCGGTGAAGCTTTCTTT. Translated: CASSQEWGSGEAFF.

This clonotype is deemed medium-sized. The CDR3 bases are TGTGCCAGCAGCTTAGCATACAACAATGAGCAGTTCTTC. It codes for CASSLAYNNEQFF. V and J are TRBV7-6 and TRBJ2-1, with D unresolved. V lost 0 bases, J lost 5 bases, and 5 bases lay in between. Germline V gene sequence: CDR1 SGHVS, CDR2 FNYEAQ. The CDR3 contains 13 residues.

This clonotype was picked up a small number of times. The chain combines TRBV3-1 with TRBJ1-5, with TRBD1 matching over 8 bases. Trimming removed 6 bases from V and 4 bases from J; junction bases left unmatched: 5. The CDR3 has 14 amino acids. Germline CDR1 and CDR2: LGHDT and YNNKEL (reference sequence). In DNA, the CDR3 is TGTGCCAGCAGTACCGGGACAGGAAATCAGCCCCAGCATTTT. As protein: CASSTGTGNQPQHF.

This clonotype was seen only a few times. The chain employs TRBV11-2 and TRBJ2-1; no firm D call. Germline CDR1 SGHAT, CDR2 FQNNGV. This CDR3 comprises 16 residues. The V and J ends lost 5 bases and 9 bases respectively, with 23 bases between them. The DNA for the CDR3 is TGTGCCAGCAGCATCAAGGGCGATAGATCCCCGGGTGAGCAGTTCTTC. As protein: CASSIKGDRSPGEQFF. The full variable domain, with the rest looked up from reference TRBV11-2 and TRBJ2-1, is EAGVAQSPRYKIIEKRQSVAFWCNPISGHATLYWYQQILGQGPKLLIQFQNNGVVDDSQLPKDRFSAERLKGVDSTLKIQPAKLEDSAVYLCASSIKGDRSPGEQFFGPGTRLTVL.

This clonotype was counted ten times or more. The rearrangement links TRBV11-2 to TRBJ1-1, with D perhaps matching TRBD1 (5 bases). Germline lookup yields CDR1 SGHAT and CDR2 FQNNGV. The CDR3 consists of 15 residues. V was trimmed by 8 bases and J by 5 bases, leaving 21 bases between them. CDR3 DNA sequence: TGTGCCAGCGGGGAACAAGGCCACGGGACGACTGAAGCTTTCTTT. Its translation: CASGEQGHGTTEAFF. Filled out from reference TRBV11-2 and TRBJ1-1, the complete variable domain reads EAGVAQSPRYKIIEKRQSVAFWCNPISGHATLYWYQQILGQGPKLLIQFQNNGVVDDSQLPKDRFSAERLKGVDSTLKIQPAKLEDSAVYLCASGEQGHGTTEAFFGQGTRLTVV.